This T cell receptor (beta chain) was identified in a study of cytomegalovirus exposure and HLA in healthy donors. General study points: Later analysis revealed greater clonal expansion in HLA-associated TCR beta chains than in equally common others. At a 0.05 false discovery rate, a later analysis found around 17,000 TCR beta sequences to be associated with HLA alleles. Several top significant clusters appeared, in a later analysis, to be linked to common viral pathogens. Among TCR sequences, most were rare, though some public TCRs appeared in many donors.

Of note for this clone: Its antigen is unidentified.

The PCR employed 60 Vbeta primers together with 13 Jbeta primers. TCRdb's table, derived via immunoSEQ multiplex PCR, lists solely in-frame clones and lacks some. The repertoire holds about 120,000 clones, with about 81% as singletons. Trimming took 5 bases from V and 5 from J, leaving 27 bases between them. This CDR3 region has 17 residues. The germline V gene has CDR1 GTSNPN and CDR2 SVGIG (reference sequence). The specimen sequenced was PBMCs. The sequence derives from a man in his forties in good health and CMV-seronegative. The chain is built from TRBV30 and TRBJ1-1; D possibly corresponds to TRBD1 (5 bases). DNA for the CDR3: TGTGCCTGGGTCTTAGGCGCGGACCTTGGGGGGTGGACTGAAGCTTTCTTT. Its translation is CAWVLGADLGGWTEAFF.